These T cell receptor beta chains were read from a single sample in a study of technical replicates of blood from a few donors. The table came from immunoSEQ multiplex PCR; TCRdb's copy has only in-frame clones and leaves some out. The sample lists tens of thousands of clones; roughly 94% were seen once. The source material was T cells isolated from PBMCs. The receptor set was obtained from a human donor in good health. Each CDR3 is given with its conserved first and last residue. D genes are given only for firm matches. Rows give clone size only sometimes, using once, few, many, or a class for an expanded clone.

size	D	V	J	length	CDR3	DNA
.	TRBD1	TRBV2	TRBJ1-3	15	CASSEDRFSGNTIYF	TGTGCCAGCAGTGAGGACAGGTTCTCTGGAAACACCATATATTTT
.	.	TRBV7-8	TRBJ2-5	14	CATRRGPGQETQYF	TGTGCCACCCGACGAGGCCCGGGGCAAGAGACCCAGTACTTC
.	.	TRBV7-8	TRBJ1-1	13	CASRPGVVTEAFF	TGTGCCAGCAGGCCGGGGGTTGTCACTGAAGCTTTCTTT
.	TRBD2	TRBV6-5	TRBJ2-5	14	CASSQGLAPETQYF	TGTGCCAGCAGCCAGGGACTAGCACCAGAGACCCAGTACTTC
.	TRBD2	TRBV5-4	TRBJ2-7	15	CASSSGTSSAYEQYF	TGTGCCAGCAGTTCCGGGACTAGTAGCGCCTACGAGCAGTACTTC
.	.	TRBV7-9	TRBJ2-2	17	CASSERGTPTVDGELFF	TGTGCCAGCAGCGAGAGAGGGACTCCTACCGTCGACGGGGAGCTGTTTTTT
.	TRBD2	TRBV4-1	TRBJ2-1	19	CASSQEWREGAGGYNEQFF	TGCGCCAGCAGCCAAGAGTGGAGGGAGGGCGCCGGGGGCTACAATGAGCAGTTCTTC
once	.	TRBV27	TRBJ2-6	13	CASRATGANVLTF	TGTGCCAGCAGGGCAACTGGGGCCAACGTCCTGACTTTC
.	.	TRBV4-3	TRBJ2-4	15	CASSHYDQGKNIQYF	TGCGCCAGCAGCCATTACGACCAGGGGAAAAACATTCAGTACTTC
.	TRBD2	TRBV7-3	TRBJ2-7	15	CASSPGLAGSYEQYF	TGTGCCAGCAGTCCTGGACTAGCGGGGTCCTACGAGCAGTACTTC
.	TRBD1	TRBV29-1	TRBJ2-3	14	CSVSLGQGTDTQYF	TGCAGCGTTTCCTTGGGACAGGGCACAGATACGCAGTATTTT
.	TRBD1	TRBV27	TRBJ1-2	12	CASRTGGYGYTF	TGTGCCAGCAGGACAGGGGGCTATGGCTACACCTTC
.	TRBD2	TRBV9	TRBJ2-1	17	CASSVVAGGETYNEQFF	TGTGCCAGCAGCGTAGTCGCCGGGGGGGAGACCTACAATGAGCAGTTCTTC